This T cell receptor (beta chain) stems from a study of blood T cell repertoires in COVID-19. Only in-frame clones appear in the TCRdb table, and some are missing; sequencing was by immunoSEQ multiplex PCR. The sample contains over 90,000 clones, roughly 80% of which appear only once. The germline CDR1 and CDR2 sequences are SGHDN and FVKESK. The trim removed 2 bases at V and 7 bases at J, leaving 7 bases unmatched. The CDR3 runs 15 residues. The sequence was obtained from a man aged 55 to 69 with acute or convalescent COVID-19. This chain connects TRBV14 to TRBJ2-1; 8 bases are shared with TRBD1. The sequenced sample was peripheral blood. CDR3 in amino acids: CASSQLRTGMNEQFF. The CDR3 nucleotides read TGTGCCAGCAGCCAATTGCGGACAGGGATGAATGAGCAGTTCTTC.